This T cell receptor (beta chain) came from a study of Tregs in tolerant kidney transplant recipients. The overall study: Sorting of CD4+CD25+CD127- cells followed approximately three-day belatacept mixed lymphocyte reactions, sometimes with roughly 5-day graft donor restimulation. Sorting used antibodies to exclude donor cells. Study findings and constraints: The small number of patients limits these findings pending further validation. Expanding Tregs on activated donor B cells appeared to best identify donor-specific TCRbeta clones.

The V gene lost 4 bases and the J gene lost 4 bases, with 16 bases spanning the gap. CDR3 length: 15 residues. Sequenced by immunoSEQ multiplex PCR; TCRdb stores in-frame clones only, minus some. This table holds 15,000 to 25,000 clones, about three fifths found once. Comments on this clone: Its target is not known.

The sample taken for sequencing was Tregs from blood cultured with allogeneic cells. The J gene is TRBJ1-1, the V gene TRBV23-1, with D perhaps matching TRBD1 (6 bases). TRBV23-1 is noted as an ORF with a role that remains uncertain. This clonotype was sampled from a human donor in good health. The CDR3: CASSRIAGQSTEAFF. The CDR3 nucleotides read TGCGCCAGCAGTCGTATAGCCGGACAGAGCACTGAAGCTTTCTTT.